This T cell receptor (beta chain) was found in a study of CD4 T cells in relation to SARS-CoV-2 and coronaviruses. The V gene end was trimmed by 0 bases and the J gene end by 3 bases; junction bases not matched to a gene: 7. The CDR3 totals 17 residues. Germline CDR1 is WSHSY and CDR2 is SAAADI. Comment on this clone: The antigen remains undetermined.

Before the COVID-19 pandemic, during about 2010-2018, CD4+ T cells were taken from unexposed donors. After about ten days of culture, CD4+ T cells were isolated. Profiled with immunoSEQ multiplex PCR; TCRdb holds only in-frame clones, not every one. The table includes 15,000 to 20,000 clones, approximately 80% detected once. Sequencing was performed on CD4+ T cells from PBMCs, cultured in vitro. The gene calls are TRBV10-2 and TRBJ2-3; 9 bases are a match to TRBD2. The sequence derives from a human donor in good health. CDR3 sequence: CASSESGTSRFTDTQYF. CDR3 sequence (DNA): TGCGCCAGCAGTGAGTCGGGGACTAGCCGTTTTACAGATACGCAGTATTTT.